The clone carrying this T cell receptor beta chain came up many times. Its antigen is undetermined. Naive CD8 library inputs spanned about 19,000 to 1,000,000 sorted cells and 10%, 30% or 50% RNA. This CDR3 contains 13 residues. The V end lost 3 bases, the J end lost 1 base, and 6 bases lay between the germline ends. Germline loops: CDR1 LNHDA, CDR2 SQIVND (reference sequence). Previously described methods and listed TCR primers produced bulk TCR libraries. Using its own MiXCR run on the PCR reads, TCRdb lists one record per CDR3 protein. The table lists 40,000 or so distinct CDR3 sequences, roughly 21% of them singletons, with 0.9% to 1.2% in the top ten. This sample is drawn from a study of molecular identifiers for immune sequencing clone quantification. Study-wide results and caveats: Same-barcode identical TCR molecules could make highly expanded clones look smaller than they are.

Material: naive CD8+ T cells from blood, with Jurkat cell RNA spiked in. Subset of the sample: FACS-sorted CD8+CD4-CCR7+CD45RA+ naive T cells. The source of this sequence is a human donor in good health. Some libraries in this study had Jurkat cell RNA spiked in. The chain couples TRBV19 to TRBJ1-1, with D uncertain. This chain's CDR3 is CASSMVGNTEAFF. The CDR3 nucleotides are TGTGCCAGTAGTATGGTTGGGAACACTGAAGCTTTCTTT. The whole variable domain, filled in from reference TRBV19 and TRBJ1-1, reads DGGITQSPKYLFRKEGQNVTLSCEQNLNHDAMYWYRQDPGQGLRLIYYSQIVNDFQKGDIAEGYSVSREKKESFPLTVTSAQKNPTAFYLCASSMVGNTEAFFGQGTRLTVV.